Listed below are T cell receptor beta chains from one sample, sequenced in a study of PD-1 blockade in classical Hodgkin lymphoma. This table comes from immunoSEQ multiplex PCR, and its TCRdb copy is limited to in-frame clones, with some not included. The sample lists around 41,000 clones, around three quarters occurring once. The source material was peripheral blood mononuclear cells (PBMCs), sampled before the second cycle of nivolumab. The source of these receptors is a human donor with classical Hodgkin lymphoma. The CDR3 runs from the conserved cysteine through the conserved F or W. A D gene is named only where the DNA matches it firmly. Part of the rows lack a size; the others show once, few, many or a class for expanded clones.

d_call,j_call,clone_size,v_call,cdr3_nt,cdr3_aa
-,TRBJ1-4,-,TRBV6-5,TGTGCCAGCAGTTACGGGGTTACAGGGGAAAAACTGTTTTTT,CASSYGVTGEKLFF
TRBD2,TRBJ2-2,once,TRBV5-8,TGTGCCGGTCTCTTGGAAGCGGGAGTAACCGGGGAGCTGTTTTTT,CAGLLEAGVTGELFF
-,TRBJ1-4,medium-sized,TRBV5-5,TGTGCCAGCAGTTACCAACAGGGTGGTTTAGAAAAACTGTTTTTT,CASSYQQGGLEKLFF
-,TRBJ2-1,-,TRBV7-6,TGTGCCAGCAGCTCGGGACTCTCCCACAATGAGCAGTTCTTC,CASSSGLSHNEQFF
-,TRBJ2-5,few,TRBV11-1,TGTGCCAGCAGCTTAGACGGCCAGTTCCAAGAGACCCAGTACTTC,CASSLDGQFQETQYF
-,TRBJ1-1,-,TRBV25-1,TGTGCCAGCACCAAACCCCACTCCGGTCTCCTCGGGAACACTGAAGCTTTCTTT,CASTKPHSGLLGNTEAFF
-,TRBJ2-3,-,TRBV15,TGTGCCACCAGCCCTCAGGGGTCCGCTTGGACAGATACGCAGTATTTT,CATSPQGSAWTDTQYF
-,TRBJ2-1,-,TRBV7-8,TGTGCCAGCAGCCCGTTAGACTTCCGGGCCCACAATGAGCAGTTCTTC,CASSPLDFRAHNEQFF
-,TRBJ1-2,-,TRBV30,TGTGCCTGGAACAGGGAGGGCTATGGCTACACCTTC,CAWNREGYGYTF
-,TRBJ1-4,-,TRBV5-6,TGTGCCAGCAGCTTGGATCCAGGGGAGAATGAAAAACTGTTTTTT,CASSLDPGENEKLFF
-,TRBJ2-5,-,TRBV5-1,TGCGCCAGCAGCCCAGGGTTTGAGGCGAAGACCCAGTACTTC,CASSPGFEAKTQYF
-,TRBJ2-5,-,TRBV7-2,TGTGCCAGCAGCTTAACCGGTCTAGCAGACCAAGAGACCCAGTACTTC,CASSLTGLADQETQYF
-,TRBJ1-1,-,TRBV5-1,TGCGCCAGCAGCTTGGTGGGGTCCACTGAAGCTTTCTTT,CASSLVGSTEAFF
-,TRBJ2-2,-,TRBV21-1,TGTGCCAGCAGCAAAACAGAGAACACCGGGGAGCTGTTTTTT,CASSKTENTGELFF
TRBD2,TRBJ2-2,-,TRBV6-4,TGTGCCAGCACAATTTCCGCGGGGGGCACCGGGGAGCTGTTTTTT,CASTISAGGTGELFF
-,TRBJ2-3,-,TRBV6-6,TGTGCCAGCAGTCCGACGAGGGGGGCGGGAGATACGCAGTATTTT,CASSPTRGAGDTQYF
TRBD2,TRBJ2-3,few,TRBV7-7,TGTGCCAGCAGCCGCGGACTAGTCACAGATACGCAGTATTTT,CASSRGLVTDTQYF
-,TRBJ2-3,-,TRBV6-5,TGTGCCAGCAGTTACTCGACAGGATACACAGATACGCAGTATTTT,CASSYSTGYTDTQYF
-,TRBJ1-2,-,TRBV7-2,TGTGCCAGCAGCTTAGCTCCAGGGCAGGGCTACACCTTC,CASSLAPGQGYTF
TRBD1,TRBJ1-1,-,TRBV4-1,TGCGCCAGCAGCCAAAGAACACCGGGACAGGGGGCAACTGAAGCTTTCTTT,CASSQRTPGQGATEAFF
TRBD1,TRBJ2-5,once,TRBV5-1,TGCGCCAGCAGTCTGGACGGACAGGGGGCGGAGACCCAGTACTTC,CASSLDGQGAETQYF
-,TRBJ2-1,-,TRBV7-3,TGTGCCAGCAGCGGTAGAGAGCGGGCGGACAATGAGCAGTTCTTC,CASSGRERADNEQFF
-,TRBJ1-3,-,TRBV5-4,TGTGCCAGCAGCCCATCGGTAGGGAGTTCTATGAACACCATATATTTT,CASSPSVGSSMNTIYF
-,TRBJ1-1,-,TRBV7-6,TGTGCCAGCAGCCCAGGGAGTGGAGGGAACACTGAAGCTTTCTTT,CASSPGSGGNTEAFF
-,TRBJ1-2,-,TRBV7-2,TGTGCCAGCAGCTTCGAGACCTGGCATGACTACACCTTC,CASSFETWHDYTF
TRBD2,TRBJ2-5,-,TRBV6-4,TGTGCCAGCAGCGAAACAGGACTAGCGGGGCAAGAGACCCAGTACTTC,CASSETGLAGQETQYF
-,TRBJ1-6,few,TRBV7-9,TGTGCCAGCAGCCAAGATAATTCACCCCTCCACTTT,CASSQDNSPLHF
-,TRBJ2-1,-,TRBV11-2,TGTGCCAGCAGCTTAGGGTCAGGACCCTACAATGAGCAGTTCTTC,CASSLGSGPYNEQFF
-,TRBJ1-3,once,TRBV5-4,TGTGCCAGCAGCTTGGTGCCCCGGAGCAGCTCTGGAAACACCATATATTTT,CASSLVPRSSSGNTIYF
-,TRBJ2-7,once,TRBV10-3,TGTGCCATCAGCGGGACCCCCCACGAGCAGTACTTC,CAISGTPHEQYF
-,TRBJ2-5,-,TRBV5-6,TGTGCCAGCAGCTTCTTCGGGGACCAAGAGACCCAGTACTTC,CASSFFGDQETQYF
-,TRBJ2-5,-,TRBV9,TGTGCCAGCAGCGTGAGTGGGGGATCGCAAGAGACCCAGTACTTC,CASSVSGGSQETQYF
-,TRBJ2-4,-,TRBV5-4,TGTGCCAGCAGCAAAGGGACTGCCCGAGCCAAAAACATTCAGTACTTC,CASSKGTARAKNIQYF
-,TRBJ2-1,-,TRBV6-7,TGTGCCAGCAGTTACCAAGGGGCAAGGGCACGCTCCTACAATGAGCAGTTCTTC,CASSYQGARARSYNEQFF
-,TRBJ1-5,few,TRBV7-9,TGTGCCAGCAGCTTAGCGTCAGGCAATCAGCCCCAGCATTTT,CASSLASGNQPQHF
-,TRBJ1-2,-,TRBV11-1,TGTGCCAGCAGCAGTCGGGACGGTCGTAACTATGGCTACACCTTC,CASSSRDGRNYGYTF
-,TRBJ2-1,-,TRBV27,TGTGCCAGCAGTTCCTTTACTGAGCAGTTCTTC,CASSSFTEQFF
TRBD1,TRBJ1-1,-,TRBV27,TGTGCCAGCATAGTCGGGACAGGGACGCCCTACACTGAAGCTTTCTTT,CASIVGTGTPYTEAFF
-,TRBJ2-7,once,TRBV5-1,TGCGCCAGCAGCTTGGACCGGGCGGACTACGAGCAGTACTTC,CASSLDRADYEQYF
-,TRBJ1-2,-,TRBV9,TGTGCCAGCAGCGTAGGGTCGGCACTTGATGGCTACACCTTC,CASSVGSALDGYTF
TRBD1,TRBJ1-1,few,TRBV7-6,TGTGCCAGCAGCGAACAGGGGGCTGCCAACACTGAAGCTTTCTTT,CASSEQGAANTEAFF
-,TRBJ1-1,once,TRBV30,TGTGCCTGGAGTCGGACAGTCAACACTGAAGCTTTCTTT,CAWSRTVNTEAFF
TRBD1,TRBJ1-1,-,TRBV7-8,TGTGCCAGCAGCTTGACGGGACAGGCGAACACTGAAGCTTTCTTT,CASSLTGQANTEAFF